The rows below give T cell receptor beta chains drawn from one sample of a study of blood T cell repertoires in COVID-19. Repertoires were generated with immunoSEQ multiplex PCR, while TCRdb's copy carries only in-frame clones and drops some. The sample lists 260,000 or so clones; about 87% were seen once. Specimen: peripheral blood. These receptors all come from a human donor in a cohort sampled during active COVID-19. Both conserved end residues are part of each CDR3. D genes are given only for firm matches. A clone size is listed for some rows: how often the clone was seen (once, few, many), or a class if it is expanded.

TRBJ2-5	TRBV9	-	-	TGTGCCAGCAGCGTAGGTAGCAGGGGAGGGCTAGAGACCCAGTACTTC	CASSVGSRGGLETQYF
TRBJ2-1	TRBV10-3	-	-	TGTGCCATCAGTGAGTCTAGGGGCAATGAGCAGTTCTTC	CAISESRGNEQFF
TRBJ2-1	TRBV3-1/TRBV3-2	-	-	TGTGCCAGCAGCCAAGTGGGTCAGGGCCCCTACAATGAGCAGTTCTTC	CASSQVGQGPYNEQFF
TRBJ2-5	TRBV7-2	-	-	TGTGCCAGCAGCCCCCGGACTGTCTGGGAGACCCAGTACTTC	CASSPRTVWETQYF
TRBJ1-5	TRBV18	-	-	TGTGCCAGCTCACGTACCGACAGCGCGCCCCAGCATTTT	CASSRTDSAPQHF
TRBJ1-2	TRBV20-1	-	-	TGCAGTGCTAGCGAGGTTTCTTACACCTTC	CSASEVSYTF
TRBJ1-6	TRBV6-5	-	TRBD1	TGTGCCAGCAGAGGGCTCGGGACAGCGGATTCACCCCTCCACTTT	CASRGLGTADSPLHF
TRBJ2-5	TRBV5-4	once	-	TGTGCCAGCAGCTTTCCCGGACAGGGAGGGCGGGAGACCCAGTACTTC	CASSFPGQGGRETQYF
TRBJ2-3	TRBV27	-	TRBD2	TGTGCCAGCAGTATAACTAGCGGGGCTGGAGATACGCAGTATTTT	CASSITSGAGDTQYF
TRBJ1-5	TRBV19	few	-	TGTGCCAGTAGTATAGTCGCAGGGAGCAATCAGCCCCAGCATTTT	CASSIVAGSNQPQHF
TRBJ2-1	TRBV28	-	TRBD2	TGTGCCAGCAGTCACGGGACTAGCGGGGCGAACAATGAGCAGTTCTTC	CASSHGTSGANNEQFF
TRBJ2-5	TRBV28	few	TRBD2	TGTGCCAGCAGTTGGAGCGGGGGGGCTGGGGAGACCCAGTACTTC	CASSWSGGAGETQYF
TRBJ2-5	TRBV7-9	-	TRBD1	TGTGCCAGCAGCGAACAGGGGGCCCAAGAGACCCAGTACTTC	CASSEQGAQETQYF
TRBJ2-4	TRBV19	-	TRBD1	TGTGCCAGTAGTCGGGACAGGGGTAGGGAAAACATTCAGTACTTC	CASSRDRGRENIQYF
TRBJ2-2	TRBV28	-	TRBD2	TGTGCCAGCAGTTTAGAGGAAGCGGGGATGGCGAACACCGGGGAGCTGTTTTTT	CASSLEEAGMANTGELFF
TRBJ2-5	TRBV11-2	-	-	TGTGCCAGCACTAACAGGGCAGGGGCTATCTTGGAGACCCAGTACTTC	CASTNRAGAILETQYF
TRBJ2-6	TRBV27	-	TRBD1	TGTGCCACCGGGACAGAGGCCAACGTCCTGACTTTC	CATGTEANVLTF
TRBJ2-1	TRBV13	-	-	TGTGCCAGCAGCTTAGGGAGAAATGAGCAGTTCTTC	CASSLGRNEQFF
TRBJ2-3	TRBV3-1/TRBV3-2	once	-	TGTGCCAGCAGCCGCACGGGGGGCTCGGATACGCAGTATTTT	CASSRTGGSDTQYF
TRBJ2-5	TRBV28	-	TRBD2	TGTGCCAGCGATGTGGCGGGGGGGCCAGTACAAGAGACCCAGTACTTC	CASDVAGGPVQETQYF